What follows are 27 T cell receptor beta chains derived from one specimen sequenced in a study of shared clonotypes between healthy human individuals. Using immunoSEQ multiplex PCR, the repertoire was profiled, and TCRdb retains in-frame clones only, with some absent. The table has 2 million to 2.5 million clones, 85% to 95% seen once. The sequenced sample consisted of naive CD4+ T cells from PBMCs. Subset in this sample: CD45RA+ positively selected. These receptors were obtained from a young man in good health. Some clones in this sample may be carry-over from other donors' samples.

The table lists this clone with a few counts. The chain recombines TRBV11-3 with TRBJ1-5; D gene unclear. V lost 0 bases and J lost 3, with 9 bases in between. CDR3 length: 15 residues. Germline CDR1 and CDR2: SGHNT and YENEEA. The CDR3, as DNA: TGTGCCAGCAGCTTAGATTCTTCCCACAATCAGCCCCAGCATTTT. Its translation: CASSLDSSHNQPQHF.

The chain has TRBV18 and TRBJ2-2; D gene ambiguous. CDR1 KGHSH and CDR2 LQKENI come from the germline V gene. The CDR3 length is 13 residues. The germline V and J ends were trimmed by 3 bases and 4 bases, with 6 bases remaining between them. In DNA form, the CDR3 reads TGTGCCAGCTCACCGTCGTTCACCGGGGAGCTGTTTTTT. This codes for CASSPSFTGELFF.

V and J are TRBV19 and TRBJ1-5; a possible D gene is TRBD1 (5 bases). This CDR3 region has 13 residues. V lost 6 bases to trimming and J lost 3 bases, with 9 bases between them. Germline CDR1 reads LNHDA; CDR2 reads SQIVND (reference sequence). The CDR3 DNA sequence: TGTGCCAGTAGAGGGACGCCCAATCAGCCCCAGCATTTT. Its protein is CASRGTPNQPQHF.

This chain joins TRBV4-3 and TRBJ1-1, with no clear D. The V gene's germline CDR1 is LGHNA and CDR2 YSLEER. The CDR3 length is 13 residues. The V end was cut by 0 bases, the J end by 11 bases, with 13 bases between. CDR3 amino acids: CASSQDLRSGAFF. In nucleotides, the CDR3 is TGCGCCAGCAGCCAAGATCTTAGGAGTGGGGCTTTCTTT.

This clone was recorded a few times. CDR3 coding DNA: TGTGCCAGCAGCTTGGCTCCGACTAGCGGCACCGGGGAGCTGTTTTTT. Protein product: CASSLAPTSGTGELFF. This rearrangement joins TRBV5-6 to TRBJ2-2; 9 nucleotides match TRBD2. Germline CDR1 and CDR2: SGHDT and YYEEEE. This CDR3 has 16 residues. The V segment lost 0 bases and the J segment 4 bases; nucleotides outside the gene matches: 4.

The J gene is TRBJ2-7, the V gene TRBV7-8, with D tentatively TRBD2 (6 bases). Trimming took off 0 bases at V and 2 bases at J, with 11 bases between the two ends. Germline CDR1 and CDR2: SGHVS and FQNEAQ. The CDR3 extends over 15 amino acids. The CDR3 DNA is TGTGCCAGCAGCTTAGCGCGGGGCAGACCCTACGAGCAGTACTTC. The encoded protein is CASSLARGRPYEQYF.

V is TRBV19 and J is TRBJ1-1; 10 bases map to TRBD1. The CDR3 consists of 15 residues. Trimming cost V 5 bases and J 7 bases; bases outside gene matches: 10. CDR1 LNHDA and CDR2 SQIVND come from the germline V gene (reference sequence). CDR3 sequence: CASSFLPGQGFEAFF. In DNA form, the CDR3 reads TGTGCCAGTAGTTTTTTGCCGGGACAGGGGTTTGAAGCTTTCTTT.

Notes on this clone: The sample contains more than one DNA sequence encoding this CDR3. The V call is TRBV4-3, the J call TRBJ2-3, with 10 bases fitting TRBD1. The length of the CDR3 is 17 residues. V was pared by 1 base and J by 1 base, with 5 bases of the junction left unmatched. Germline assignment: CDR1 LGHNA and CDR2 YSLEER. CDR3 loop: CASSQGPTGGRTDTQYF. The CDR3 coding sequence is TGCGCCAGCAGCCAAGGCCCGACAGGGGGCCGCACAGATACGCAGTATTTT.

The chain recombines TRBV28 with TRBJ2-1; D not certain. From germline, CDR1 is MDHEN and CDR2 SYDVKM. Trimming shortened V by 10 bases and J by 6 bases, and 10 bases separated the two germline ends. CDR3 length: 11 amino acids. The CDR3 DNA sequence: TGTGCCACCACACTCCCCAATGAGCAGTTCTTC. It is translated as CATTLPNEQFF.

This chain links TRBV9 with TRBJ2-3; TRBD2 agrees at 12 bases. Germline V gene sequence: CDR1 SGDLS, CDR2 YYNGEE. After removal of 4 bases from V and 10 bases from J, the junction contained 13 bases not matched to a gene. The CDR3 extends over 16 amino acids. The DNA for the CDR3 is TGTGCCAGCAGCCGTACTAGCGGGAGGTATGAGGATGCGCAGTATTTT. Translating it yields CASSRTSGRYEDAQYF.

The genes are TRBV5-1 and TRBJ1-4; D not resolved. Germline V CDR1 and CDR2: SGHRS, YFSETQ. V was trimmed by 4 bases and J by 6 bases, leaving 16 bases between them. This CDR3 contains 15 residues. This CDR3 is CASSPARAVYEKLFF. The DNA of the CDR3 is TGCGCCAGCAGCCCCGCTAGGGCAGTTTATGAAAAACTGTTTTTT.

The DNA for the CDR3 is TGTGCCAGCAGCCCCCATGGGTATGGCTACACCTTC. Translation gives CASSPHGYGYTF. This chain connects TRBV7-8 to TRBJ1-2; D not resolved. CDR1 is SGHVS, CDR2 FQNEAQ, per germline. This CDR3 spans 12 amino acids. Trimming removed 5 bases at V and 5 bases at J, with 9 bases between. The full variable domain, completed using reference TRBV7-8 and TRBJ1-2, is GAGVSQSPRYKVAKRGQDVALRCDPISGHVSLFWYQQALGQGPEFLTYFQNEAQLDKSGLPSDRFFAERPEGSVSTLKIQRTQQEDSAVYLCASSPHGYGYTFGSGTRLTVV.

This clone was detected once. The chain joins TRBV5-4 to TRBJ1-1, with a possible D match to TRBD1 (6 bases). The V and J ends lost 7 bases and 0 bases respectively, with 10 bases between them. The CDR3 runs to 13 residues. CDR1 SGHNT and CDR2 YYREEE come from the germline V gene (reference sequence). The CDR3 bases are TGTGCCAGCGGGACATCCATGAACACTGAAGCTTTCTTT. Translated: CASGTSMNTEAFF.

Concerning this clone itself: Other nucleotide sequences in the sample specify the same CDR3. J is TRBJ2-5 and V is TRBV5-1; 13 nucleotides align to TRBD2. The CDR3 is 14 residues long. The V segment lost 2 bases and the J segment 5 bases; nucleotides outside the gene matches: 0. Germline V gives CDR1 SGHRS, CDR2 YFSETQ. In DNA, the CDR3 is TGCGCCAGCAGCTTACTAGCGGGGGGGGAGACCCAGTACTTC. As protein: CASSLLAGGETQYF.

This chain connects TRBV25-1 to TRBJ1-1; possibly TRBD1 for D (5 bases). V was shortened by 6 bases and J by 0 bases, with 8 bases between the two germline ends. This CDR3 has 13 amino acids. Germline CDR1 MGHDK, CDR2 SYGVNS. CDR3 sequence (DNA): TGTGCCAGCAGCAGGGAAATGAACACTGAAGCTTTCTTT. This sequence encodes CASSREMNTEAFF. Based on the CDR3 plus reference TRBV25-1 and TRBJ1-1, the full variable domain is EADIYQTPRYLVIGTGKKITLECSQTMGHDKMYWYQQDPGMELHLIHYSYGVNSTEKGDLSSESTVSRIRTEHFPLTLESARPSHTSQYLCASSREMNTEAFFGQGTRLTVV.

The rearrangement links TRBV7-8 to TRBJ2-3; D might be TRBD1 (6 bases). The CDR3 runs 14 residues. Germline CDR1 is SGHVS and CDR2 is FQNEAQ. The V end lost 5 bases, the J end lost 3 bases, and 12 bases lay between the germline ends. Here the CDR3 DNA reads TGTGCCAGCAGCGCTCACAGGGAAACAGATACGCAGTATTTT. It yields the protein CASSAHRETDTQYF.

The chain links TRBV4-1 to TRBJ2-5; D might be TRBD1 (5 bases). The CDR3 is 18 amino acids. V gave up 1 base and J gave up 5 bases, with 23 bases separating them. Per germline, CDR1 MGHRA and CDR2 YSYEKL. The DNA for the CDR3 is TGCGCCAGCAGCCAAGTTGCACCGCCGGTTTCAGGGTTGGAGACCCAGTACTTC. Protein: CASSQVAPPVSGLETQYF.

This chain connects TRBV6-5 to TRBJ2-2; D call uncertain. From germline, CDR1 is MNHEY and CDR2 SVGAGI. CDR3 length: 15 residues. V gave up 0 bases and J gave up 7 bases, with 12 bases separating them. The CDR3 loop is CASSYSIMSSGELFF. CDR3 DNA sequence: TGTGCCAGCAGTTACTCGATCATGTCGAGCGGGGAGCTGTTTTTT.

On this clone: Other DNA sequences of this sample code for an identical CDR3. The rearrangement joins TRBV9 to TRBJ2-2; 9 positions agree with TRBD2. The germline CDR1 and CDR2 sequences are SGDLS and YYNGEE. The J segment lost 2 bases and the V segment lost 0 bases, leaving 2 bases of the junction unmatched. This CDR3 spans 16 amino acids. The CDR3 DNA reads as TGTGCCAGCAGCGTAGGGCTAGCGGGAAACACCGGGGAGCTGTTTTTT. This translates into CASSVGLAGNTGELFF.

This clone came up once. The rearrangement links TRBV6-1 to TRBJ1-2; D may be TRBD1 (6 bases). The germline CDR1 and CDR2 sequences are MNHNS and SASEGT. The CDR3 is 14 amino acids. Trimming took off 1 base at V and 4 bases at J, with 10 bases between the two ends. This CDR3 reads CASSEGAGAYGYTF. The CDR3 DNA follows: TGTGCCAGCAGTGAAGGCGCAGGGGCCTATGGCTACACCTTC.

As for this clone: Other DNA sequences in this sample translate to the same CDR3. V and J are TRBV4-1 and TRBJ2-5, with 7 bases lining up with TRBD2. The CDR3 length is 14 residues. CDR1 and CDR2 from the germline V gene are MGHRA and YSYEKL. Trimming at V came to 1 base and at J to 4 bases, leaving 3 bases not matched to a gene. The CDR3 DNA reads TGCGCCAGCAGCCAAGTGGCGGGAGTAGAGACCCAGTACTTC. The encoded protein is CASSQVAGVETQYF.

The J gene is TRBJ1-6, the V gene TRBV30; 7 bases are shared with TRBD1. Germline trimming cut 3 bases from V and 6 bases from J; bases unmatched to any gene: 2. The CDR3 sequence is 13 residues long. Germline-derived CDR1 and CDR2 are GTSNPN and SVGIG (reference sequence). CDR3 nucleotides: TGTGCCTGGAGCCGGGACAGTAATTCACCCCTCCACTTT. Translation: CAWSRDSNSPLHF.

V usage is TRBV5-4 and J usage is TRBJ2-7, with TRBD1 matching 12 bases. Germline assignment: CDR1 SGHNT and CDR2 YYREEE (reference sequence). The CDR3 has 15 residues. V lost 5 bases, J lost 4 bases, and 7 bases stayed unmatched. The CDR3 DNA sequence: TGTGCCAGCAGTCGGGACAGGGGGCGGTCGTACGAGCAGTACTTC. Its protein product is CASSRDRGRSYEQYF. Looking up the rest from reference TRBV5-4 and TRBJ2-7 gives the full variable domain: ETGVTQSPTHLIKTRGQQVTLRCSSQSGHNTVSWYQQALGQGPQFIFQYYREEENGRGNFPPRFSGLQFPNYSSELNVNALELDDSALYLCASSRDRGRSYEQYFGPGTRLTVT.

The sample holds one count of this clone. The V and J genes are TRBV28 and TRBJ2-1; 7 bases fit TRBD2. V lost 8 bases to trimming and J lost 1 base; unmatched junction nucleotides: 8. The CDR3 extends over 15 amino acids. Germline CDR1 is MDHEN and CDR2 is SYDVKM. In DNA, the CDR3 is TGTGCCAGCTGTACGGCGGGAGCGTCCTACAATGAGCAGTTCTTC. Translating it yields CASCTAGASYNEQFF.

Only a few counts were recorded for this clone. This chain connects TRBV2 to TRBJ1-1; D unresolved. Germline CDR1 reads SNHLY; CDR2 reads FYNNEI. The CDR3 contains 8 residues. V was shortened by 6 bases and J by 11 bases, with 4 bases between the two germline ends. The CDR3, as DNA: TGTGCCAGCAGGGGTGCTTTCTTT. Residues: CASRGAFF. The full variable domain, in which reference TRBV2 and TRBJ1-1 provide the parts outside the CDR3, is EPEVTQTPSHQVTQMGQEVILRCVPISNHLYFYWYRQILGQKVEFLVSFYNNEISEKSEIFDDQFSVERPDGSNFTLKIRSTKLEDSAMYFCASRGAFFGQGTRLTVV.

This chain joins TRBV7-3 and TRBJ1-2; D gene ambiguous. CDR3 length equals 13 residues. With 4 bases removed from V and 12 bases from J, the gap between germline ends came to 18 bases. In germline, CDR1 is SGHTA, CDR2 FQGTGA. CDR3 amino acids: CASSSSGGSGNTF. The CDR3 region has the DNA TGTGCCAGCAGCTCCTCCGGTGGAAGCGGCAACACCTTC.

The chain recombines TRBV6-5 with TRBJ1-1; 11 bases fit TRBD1. The CDR3 loop spans 14 amino acids. With V trimmed by 5 bases and J by 5 bases, 4 bases remained unmatched. The germline gives CDR1 MNHEY, CDR2 SVGAGI. CDR3 bases: TGTGCCAGCAGTAGGGACAGGGGGAAAACTGAAGCTTTCTTT. Its protein is CASSRDRGKTEAFF.